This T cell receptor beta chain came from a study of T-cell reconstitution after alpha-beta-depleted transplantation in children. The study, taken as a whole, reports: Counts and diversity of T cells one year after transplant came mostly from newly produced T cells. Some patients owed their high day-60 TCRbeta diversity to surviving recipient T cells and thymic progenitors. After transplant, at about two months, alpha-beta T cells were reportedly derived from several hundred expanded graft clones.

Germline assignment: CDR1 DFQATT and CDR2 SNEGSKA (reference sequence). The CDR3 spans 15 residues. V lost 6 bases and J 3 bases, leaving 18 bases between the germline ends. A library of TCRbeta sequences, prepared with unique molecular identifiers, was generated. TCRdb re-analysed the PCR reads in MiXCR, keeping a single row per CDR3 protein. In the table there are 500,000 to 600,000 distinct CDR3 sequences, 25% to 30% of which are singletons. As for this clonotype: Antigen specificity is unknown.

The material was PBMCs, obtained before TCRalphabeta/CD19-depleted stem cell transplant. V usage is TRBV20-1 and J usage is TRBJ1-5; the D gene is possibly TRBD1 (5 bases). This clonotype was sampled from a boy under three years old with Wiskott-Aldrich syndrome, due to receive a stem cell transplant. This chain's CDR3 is CSAKRDGGFNQPQHF. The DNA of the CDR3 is TGCAGTGCCAAAAGGGACGGGGGATTCAATCAGCCCCAGCATTTT.